A single sample gave rise to the 23 T cell receptor beta chains below, sequenced in a study of siplizumab effects on memory and regulatory T cells. The method was immunoSEQ multiplex PCR; TCRdb's version includes in-frame clones alone and lacks a portion of them. The table lists some 62,000 clones, 70% to 80% of them singletons. Sequenced sample: memory CD4+ T cells sorted from blood. The receptors were sampled from a human donor in good health.

The rearrangement uses TRBV19 and TRBJ2-7, with D maybe TRBD1 (6 bases). CDR1 and CDR2 (germline): LNHDA, SQIVND (reference sequence). The V gene lost 10 bases and the J gene lost 2 bases, with 18 bases spanning the gap. The CDR3 has 14 residues. This chain's CDR3 is CATRQEQGAYEQYF. CDR3 in DNA: TGTGCCACCAGACAGGAACAAGGGGCCTACGAGCAGTACTTC.

The chain is built from TRBV5-1 and TRBJ2-6; D not resolved. This CDR3 spans 14 amino acids. V was cut by 3 bases and J by 0 bases, with 4 bases left in between. The germline gives CDR1 SGHRS, CDR2 YFSETQ. The CDR3 is CASSYTSGANVLTF. CDR3 in DNA: TGCGCCAGCAGCTATACCTCTGGGGCCAACGTCCTGACTTTC.

The table lists this clone with a few counts. CDR3: CASRVINQPQHF. The DNA of the CDR3 is TGTGCCAGTCGGGTAATCAATCAGCCCCAGCATTTT. V gene TRBV19 combines with J gene TRBJ1-5; unclear D gene. With 8 bases removed from V and 3 bases from J, the gap between germline ends came to 8 bases. The CDR3 extends over 12 amino acids. CDR1 and CDR2 (germline): LNHDA, SQIVND (reference sequence). The full variable domain, completed using reference TRBV19 and TRBJ1-5, is DGGITQSPKYLFRKEGQNVTLSCEQNLNHDAMYWYRQDPGQGLRLIYYSQIVNDFQKGDIAEGYSVSREKKESFPLTVTSAQKNPTAFYLCASRVINQPQHFGDGTRLSIL.

This clone was counted a few times. The J gene is TRBJ1-4, the V gene TRBV18; D is uncertain. CDR3 size: 15 residues. CDR1 and CDR2 from the germline V gene are KGHSH and LQKENI. Deletions cut 3 bases from V and 0 bases from J, with 8 bases between. The CDR3, as DNA: TGTGCCAGCTCACCTTCAGTTGCAACTAATGAAAAACTGTTTTTT. The encoded protein is CASSPSVATNEKLFF.

This chain joins TRBV21-1 and TRBJ2-1; the D call in the table, TRBD2, was not verified against the DNA. TRBV21-1 is described as a pseudogene. The CDR3 covers 18 residues. In DNA form, the CDR3 reads TGTGCCAGCAGCAAAAGCGTTATGGCGGCCCGCTCCTACAATGAGCAGTTCTTC. As protein: CASSKSVMAARSYNEQFF.

The rearrangement joins TRBV7-9 to TRBJ1-3, with D hard to call. Germline V gives CDR1 SEHNR, CDR2 FQNEAQ (reference sequence). Trimming pared 3 bases from V and 2 bases from J, leaving 8 bases between. The CDR3 length is 14 residues. The CDR3 protein is CASSLGSAGNTIYF. In DNA form, the CDR3 reads TGTGCCAGCAGCTTGGGCTCGGCTGGAAACACCATATATTTT.

The rearrangement uses TRBV7-2 and TRBJ2-5, with a tentative D call TRBD1 (5 bases). In germline, CDR1 is SGHTA, CDR2 FQGNSA. This CDR3 region has 16 residues. The V gene lost 1 base and the J gene lost 0 bases, with 12 bases spanning the gap. DNA of the CDR3: TGTGCCAGCAGCTTAGTAGGACACACGTACCAAGAGACCCAGTACTTC. Protein product: CASSLVGHTYQETQYF.

The gene calls are TRBV6-5 and TRBJ2-7; TRBD1 agrees at 7 bases. The CDR3 covers 15 residues. Germline V gene data show CDR1 as MNHEY and CDR2 as SVGAGI. V gave up 8 bases and J gave up 5 bases; unmatched junction bases: 15. The CDR3: CASGYRGARANEQYF. CDR3 DNA sequence: TGTGCCAGCGGGTACAGGGGTGCGAGAGCCAACGAGCAGTACTTC.

This chain connects TRBV5-6 to TRBJ2-5; no definite D call. Trimming removed 0 bases from V and 5 bases from J, with 14 bases in between. The CDR3 runs 15 residues. Germline assignment: CDR1 SGHDT and CDR2 YYEEEE. CDR3 region: CASSLAVTHLETQYF. As DNA, the CDR3 is TGTGCCAGCAGCTTGGCGGTGACACATCTGGAGACCCAGTACTTC.

The chain joins TRBV5-3 to TRBJ1-1, with D perhaps matching TRBD1 (5 bases). TRBV5-3 is sorted into the ORF group, with uncertain function. The germline V and J ends were trimmed by 7 bases and 5 bases, with 12 bases remaining between them. The CDR3 spans 12 residues. The CDR3 loop is CARQGKGTEAFF. The CDR3 coding sequence is TGTGCCAGACAGGGAAAGGGGACTGAAGCTTTCTTT.

Here the CDR3 reads CASSIDQHGYTF. In DNA form, the CDR3 reads TGTGCCAGCAGCATTGACCAACATGGCTACACCTTC. The genes are TRBV11-2 and TRBJ1-2, with D unresolved. V lost 5 bases to trimming and J lost 6 bases, with 10 bases between them. This CDR3 is built from 12 residues. The germline V gene encodes CDR1 SGHAT and CDR2 FQNNGV.

This chain links TRBV6-1 with TRBJ1-1; no firm D call. The CDR3 length is 14 residues. V was cut by 6 bases and J by 3 bases, with 14 bases left in between. In germline, CDR1 is MNHNS, CDR2 SASEGT. CDR3 region: CASRTDGGYTEAFF. The CDR3 DNA reads as TGTGCCAGCAGAACCGACGGAGGGTACACTGAAGCTTTCTTT.

This rearrangement joins TRBV7-2 to TRBJ1-1, with TRBD1 as a possible D gene (6 bases). Germline CDR1 SGHTA, CDR2 FQGNSA. V shed 4 bases and J shed 4 bases, with 7 bases lying between them. This CDR3 is 12 amino acids long. CDR3 DNA sequence: TGTGCCAGCAGCTCCAGGGGCACTGAAGCTTTCTTT. It codes for CASSSRGTEAFF.

This rearrangement joins TRBV2 to TRBJ2-7; possible D gene TRBD2, 5 bases. The CDR3 sequence is 13 residues long. V lost 5 bases and J lost 0, with 8 bases in between. Looked up from germline, CDR1 is SNHLY and CDR2 is FYNNEI. The CDR3 sequence is CASSQGSSYEQYF. CDR3 nucleotides: TGTGCCAGCAGTCAAGGGAGCTCCTACGAGCAGTACTTC.

This rearrangement joins TRBV7-8 to TRBJ2-7; 10 bases are shared with TRBD1. Germline CDR1 and CDR2: SGHVS and FQNEAQ. The V and J ends lost 3 bases and 0 bases, in that order; junction bases with no gene match: 2. This CDR3 has 15 amino acids. The CDR3 coding sequence is TGTGCCAGCAGCTTGGGACAGGGGTTCTCCTACGAGCAGTACTTC. Translated, it gives CASSLGQGFSYEQYF.

The chain combines TRBV5-6 with TRBJ1-1; TRBD1 might be the D (5 bases). Trimming cost V 4 bases and J 3 bases, with 16 bases left between them. The CDR3 runs 15 residues. Germline CDR1 reads SGHDT; CDR2 reads YYEEEE. CDR3 DNA: TGTGCCAGCAGCAGACCGGGGGTCCTGGACACTGAAGCTTTCTTT. Translation gives CASSRPGVLDTEAFF.

The rearrangement joins TRBV7-2 to TRBJ1-5; TRBD1 is a possible D gene (5 bases). The CDR3 has 15 residues. The germline CDR1 and CDR2 sequences are SGHTA and FQGNSA. V dropped 3 bases and J dropped 4 bases, with 13 bases sitting between them. CDR3 in DNA: TGTGCCAGCAGCTTCCTCCAGGGCGGGAATCAGCCCCAGCATTTT. This gives the protein CASSFLQGGNQPQHF.

The gene calls are TRBV25-1 and TRBJ2-5, with 8 positions matching TRBD2. CDR1 and CDR2 (germline): MGHDK, SYGVNS. This CDR3 is built from 17 residues. V was pared by 3 bases and J by 2 bases, with 11 bases of the junction left unmatched. The CDR3 DNA reads as TGTGCCAGCAGTGATCCACGGGGCACTAGCGGACAAGAGACCCAGTACTTC. Its protein product is CASSDPRGTSGQETQYF.

The chain employs TRBV2 and TRBJ1-1; the D is unclear. The CDR3 covers 13 residues. Germline CDR1 SNHLY, CDR2 FYNNEI. The V and J ends lost 7 bases and 3 bases respectively, with 12 bases between them. CDR3 nucleotides: TGTGCCAGCACCTGGACGCAGTACACTGAAGCTTTCTTT. Its translation: CASTWTQYTEAFF.

The gene calls are TRBV5-6 and TRBJ2-5; no clear D. This CDR3 is 14 amino acids long. V dropped 2 bases and J dropped 5 bases, with 13 bases sitting between them. The V gene's germline CDR1 is SGHDT and CDR2 YYEEEE. The CDR3 protein is CASSLSRLRETQYF. The CDR3 nucleotides read TGTGCCAGCAGCTTAAGCCGGCTCCGCGAGACCCAGTACTTC.

The chain links TRBV5-1 to TRBJ2-7, with TRBD2 identical over 10 bases. Germline assignment: CDR1 SGHRS and CDR2 YFSETQ. The CDR3 has 13 amino acids. With V trimmed by 3 bases and J by 6 bases, 3 bases remained unmatched. DNA for the CDR3: TGCGCCAGCAGCTCCAGGACTAGCGGCGAGCAGTACTTC. Translated, it gives CASSSRTSGEQYF.

The chain combines TRBV7-9 with TRBJ2-1; 10 bases map to TRBD2. Germline lookup yields CDR1 SEHNR and CDR2 FQNEAQ (reference sequence). J gave up 6 bases and V 6 bases, and 20 bases lay outside the gene matches. The CDR3 loop spans 19 amino acids. DNA for the CDR3: TGTGCCAGCAGTACTATGAGGCGTAGCGGGGGGAATATATTCAATGAGCAGTTCTTC. Translated, it gives CASSTMRRSGGNIFNEQFF.

This chain joins TRBV6-4 and TRBJ1-1; D might be TRBD1 (6 bases). The CDR3 is 14 residues long. Germline V gene lookup returns CDR1 MRHNA and CDR2 SNTAGT. Trimming removed 5 bases from V and 3 bases from J, with 13 bases in between. The CDR3 nucleotides read TGTGCCAGCAGTCCAGGGGTACCCTACACTGAAGCTTTCTTT. Protein sequence: CASSPGVPYTEAFF.